The T cell receptor (beta chain) described here comes from a study of Ad26.COV2.S vaccination and SARS-CoV-2 variants. Study-level findings and limits: It was reported that spike-specific CD8+ and CD4+ T cell responses were substantially broad after vaccination.

Trimming took 5 bases from V and 3 from J; bases not matched to a gene: 9. CDR1 is MNHEY and CDR2 is SVGEGT in the germline V gene. The CDR3 extends over 15 amino acids. Using immunoSEQ multiplex PCR, the repertoire was profiled, and TCRdb retains in-frame clones only, with some absent. In the table there are 350,000 to 450,000 clones, around 83% of which are singletons. Treatment indicated: 15 to 20 received Ad26.COV2.S at low or high dose, single or two shots; about 5 received placebo; per-sample allocation not given. Day 63 after the first injection of vaccine or placebo was the sampling time. Donation came from an adult in Boston who was aged 18-55 years. Of note for this clone: Its antigen is as yet unknown.

This clonotype originated in a person between 18 and 65 years old who received the Ad26.COV2.S COVID-19 vaccine or a placebo. This sequence joins TRBV6-2 or TRBV6-3 and TRBJ1-2; 7 bases match TRBD1. The specimen comprised peripheral blood, sampled in a trial of Ad26.COV2.S vaccine versus placebo. The CDR3 spells CASSRSTQGDYGYTF. In DNA form, the CDR3 reads TGTGCCAGCAGTCGAAGTACCCAGGGGGACTATGGCTACACCTTC.